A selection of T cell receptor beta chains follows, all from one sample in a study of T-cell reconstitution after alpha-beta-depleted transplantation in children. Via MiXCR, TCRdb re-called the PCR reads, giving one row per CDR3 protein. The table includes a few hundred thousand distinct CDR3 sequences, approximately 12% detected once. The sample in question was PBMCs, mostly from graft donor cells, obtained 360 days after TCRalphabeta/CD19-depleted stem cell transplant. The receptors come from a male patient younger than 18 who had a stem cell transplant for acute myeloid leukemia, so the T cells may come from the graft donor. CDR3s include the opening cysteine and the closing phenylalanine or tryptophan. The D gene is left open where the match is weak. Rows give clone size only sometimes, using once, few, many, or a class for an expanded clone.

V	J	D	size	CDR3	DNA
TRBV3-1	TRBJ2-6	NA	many	CASSQRVPGANVLTF	TGTGCCAGCAGCCAAAGGGTCCCTGGGGCCAACGTCCTGACTTTC
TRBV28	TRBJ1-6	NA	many	CASSEGYNSPLHF	TGTGCCAGCAGTGAGGGGTATAATTCACCCCTCCACTTT
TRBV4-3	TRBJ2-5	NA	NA	CASSRAGVEETQYF	TGCGCCAGCAGCCGGGCAGGGGTTGAGGAGACCCAGTACTTC
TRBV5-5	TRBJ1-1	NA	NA	CASSVGHPEAFF	TGTGCCAGCAGCGTGGGACACCCTGAAGCTTTCTTT
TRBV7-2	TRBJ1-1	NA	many	CASSFGTWEAFF	TGTGCCAGCAGCTTTGGGACTTGGGAAGCTTTCTTT
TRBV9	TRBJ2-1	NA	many	CASSVVTPVAGSYNEQFF	TGTGCCAGCAGCGTAGTGACCCCCGTGGCGGGCTCCTACAATGAGCAGTTCTTC
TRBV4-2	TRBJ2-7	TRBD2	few	CASSQVVRTSQSYEQYF	TGTGCCAGCAGCCAAGTCGTTCGGACTAGCCAAAGCTACGAGCAGTACTTC
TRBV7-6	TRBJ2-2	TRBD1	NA	CASSPILSDRVALTGELFF	TGTGCCAGCAGCCCCATCCTAAGCGACAGGGTGGCCCTCACCGGGGAGCTGTTTTTT
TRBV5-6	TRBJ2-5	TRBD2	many	CASSFRPWMTSDRAGETQYF	TGTGCCAGCAGCTTCCGCCCCTGGATGACTAGCGACCGGGCAGGAGAGACCCAGTACTTC
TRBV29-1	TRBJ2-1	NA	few	CSAGWDPGNEDEQFF	TGCAGCGCCGGTTGGGACCCCGGGAATGAGGATGAGCAGTTCTTC
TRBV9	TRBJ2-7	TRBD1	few	CASSVGGTGGLFEQYF	TGTGCCAGCAGCGTAGGCGGGACAGGGGGCCTTTTCGAGCAGTACTTC
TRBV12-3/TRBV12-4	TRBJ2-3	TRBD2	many	CASSPLRLAGSTDTQYF	TGTGCCAGCAGTCCTCTCCGACTAGCGGGAAGCACAGATACGCAGTATTTT